The 18 T cell receptor beta chains in this list originate from one sample, sequenced in a study of radiotherapy plus CTLA-4 blockade in lung cancer. TCRdb keeps only in-frame clones here, not all; method: immunoSEQ multiplex PCR. The sample consists of tens of thousands of clones, roughly four fifths of them appearing once. Sequenced material: peripheral blood, taken from a patient treated with radiotherapy plus ipilimumab. Receptors originate from a human donor with non-small cell lung cancer who had a complete response to radiotherapy plus ipilimumab.

J is TRBJ1-1 and V is TRBV18; 8 bases line up with TRBD1. V was clipped by 3 bases and J by 1 base; unmatched bases: 4. This CDR3 spans 15 amino acids. CDR1 and CDR2 from the germline V gene are KGHSH and LQKENI. DNA of the CDR3: TGTGCCAGCTCACCCAACAGGGGGGAGAACACTGAAGCTTTCTTT. Protein: CASSPNRGENTEAFF.

The chain carries TRBV27 and TRBJ2-6; no reliable D call. The CDR3 contains 13 residues. Germline-derived CDR1 and CDR2 are MNHEY and SMNVEV (reference sequence). V lost 3 bases, J lost 4 bases, and 4 bases lay in between. CDR3 protein: CASSFSGANVLTF. DNA of the CDR3: TGTGCCAGCAGTTTTTCGGGGGCCAACGTCCTGACTTTC.

V is TRBV7-8 and J is TRBJ1-6, with 9 nucleotides matching TRBD1. This CDR3 is 16 amino acids long. J lost 4 bases, V lost 4 bases, and 5 bases had no gene match. CDR1 is SGHVS and CDR2 is FQNEAQ in the germline V gene. Here the CDR3 reads CASSWGQGIYNSPLHF. In DNA form, the CDR3 reads TGTGCCAGCAGCTGGGGACAGGGTATTTATAATTCACCCCTCCACTTT.

The genes are TRBV6-6 and TRBJ2-7; D is perhaps TRBD2 (6 bases). This CDR3 is 15 amino acids long. Looked up from germline, CDR1 is MNHNY and CDR2 is SVGAGI (reference sequence). The ends were cut back, 2 bases at V and 2 bases at J, with 13 bases in the middle. The CDR3 DNA reads as TGTGCCAGCAGTTACAATTCGGCGGGAACCTACGAGCAGTACTTC. This encodes CASSYNSAGTYEQYF.

The chain uses TRBV11-3 and TRBJ2-1; TRBD2 aligns across 12 bases. Germline CDR1 SGHNT, CDR2 YENEEA. J lost 9 bases, V lost 0 bases, and 0 bases had no gene match. This CDR3 spans 14 amino acids. CDR3 protein: CASSLEGLAGEQFF. Written as DNA, the CDR3 is TGTGCCAGCAGCTTAGAGGGACTAGCGGGTGAGCAGTTCTTC.

This clone was picked up a small number of times. CDR3 bases: TGTGCCAGCAGCTTAGGCGGGGGGCTCGCCTACGAGCAGTACTTC. Its translation is CASSLGGGLAYEQYF. The V and J genes are TRBV7-9 and TRBJ2-7; 8 nucleotides match TRBD2. CDR3 length: 15 amino acids. CDR1 is SEHNR and CDR2 is FQNEAQ in the germline V gene (reference sequence). V was clipped by 1 base and J by 2 bases; unmatched bases: 4.

This clone has a single count. The chain has TRBV7-2 and TRBJ2-7; unclear D gene. The V end was cut by 4 bases, the J end by 3 bases, with 13 bases between. Germline-derived CDR1 and CDR2 are SGHTA and FQGNSA. This CDR3 has 14 amino acids. The CDR3 DNA follows: TGTGCCAGCAGCTCTGGATTTAGAGGCTACGAGCAGTACTTC. Amino acid sequence: CASSSGFRGYEQYF.

The V gene is TRBV9, the J gene TRBJ2-1; TRBD2 matches at 11 bases. J lost 9 bases, V lost 3 bases, and 8 bases had no gene match. The CDR3 extends over 15 amino acids. The germline V gene encodes CDR1 SGDLS and CDR2 YYNGEE. CDR3 sequence (DNA): TGTGCCAGCAGCGGGTTAGCGGGGGGGCCCGGTGAGCAGTTCTTC. Encoded protein: CASSGLAGGPGEQFF. Based on the CDR3 plus reference TRBV9 and TRBJ2-1, the full variable domain is DSGVTQTPKHLITATGQRVTLRCSPRSGDLSVYWYQQSLDQGLQFLIQYYNGEERAKGNILERFSAQQFPDLHSELNLSSLELGDSALYFCASSGLAGGPGEQFFGPGTRLTVL.

This sequence joins TRBV15 and TRBJ1-5; 9 nucleotides match TRBD1. Trimming removed 7 bases from V and 4 bases from J; junction bases left unmatched: 11. Germline V gene lookup returns CDR1 LNHNV and CDR2 YYDKDF (reference sequence). This CDR3 has 16 amino acids. The CDR3: CATNGGQGRSNQPQHF. The CDR3 DNA reads TGTGCCACCAACGGAGGACAGGGGCGATCAAATCAGCCCCAGCATTTT.

The V call is TRBV27, the J call TRBJ2-5; the D gene is possibly TRBD1 (5 bases). CDR1 is MNHEY and CDR2 is SMNVEV in the germline V gene (reference sequence). V lost 0 bases to trimming and J lost 11 bases, with 19 bases between them. This CDR3 comprises 15 residues. The CDR3 protein is CASSLSWGRVSEQYF. The CDR3 region has the DNA TGTGCCAGCAGTTTATCGTGGGGCAGGGTCAGTGAGCAGTACTTC.

The chain recombines TRBV2 with TRBJ2-7, with a weak D call TRBD1 (6 bases). The V end lost 5 bases, the J end lost 0 bases, and 14 bases lay between the germline ends. This CDR3 spans 15 amino acids. Germline V gene sequence: CDR1 SNHLY, CDR2 FYNNEI. The CDR3 spells CASSPLGRGSYEQYF. The CDR3 coding sequence is TGTGCCAGCAGTCCTTTGGGCAGGGGCTCCTACGAGCAGTACTTC.

This clone appeared a single time. The rearrangement uses TRBV28 and TRBJ1-2, with 10 bases identical to TRBD1. The CDR3 consists of 17 residues. Germline CDR1 is MDHEN and CDR2 is SYDVKM. Unmatched junction bases numbered 8, after V lost 3 bases and J lost 1 base. The CDR3 nucleotides read TGTGCCAGCAGTTTCCAGAGGACAGGGGGGGGTAACTATGGCTACACCTTC. Translating it yields CASSFQRTGGGNYGYTF.

The chain couples TRBV5-5 to TRBJ1-2; 7 bases agree with TRBD1. Looked up from germline, CDR1 is SGHKS and CDR2 is YYEKEE (reference sequence). V lost 4 bases and J lost 1; bases outside the gene matches: 10. The CDR3 length is 16 residues. CDR3 protein: CASSQAGQIINYGYTF. CDR3 nucleotides: TGTGCCAGCAGCCAGGCGGGACAGATAATTAACTATGGCTACACCTTC.

V and J are TRBV28 and TRBJ2-7; a possible D gene is TRBD2 (5 bases). The CDR3 runs 12 residues. V lost 4 bases, J lost 6 bases, and 10 bases lay in between. Looked up from germline, CDR1 is MDHEN and CDR2 is SYDVKM. The DNA of the CDR3 is TGTGCCAGCAGTTATAGCGTTAGCGAGCAGTACTTC. This gives the protein CASSYSVSEQYF. The variable domain in full, completed from reference TRBV28 and TRBJ2-7, reads DVKVTQSSRYLVKRTGEKVFLECVQDMDHENMFWYRQDPGLGLRLIYFSYDVKMKEKGDIPEGYSVSREKKERFSLILESASTNQTSMYLCASSYSVSEQYFGPGTRLTVT.

V and J are TRBV6-1 and TRBJ1-1; D is ambiguous. Trimming left V 4 bases short and J 5 bases short, with 11 bases between. CDR1 is MNHNS and CDR2 is SASEGT in the germline V gene. The CDR3 contains 13 residues. The CDR3 sequence is CASSVLPGTEAFF. The CDR3, as DNA: TGTGCCAGCAGTGTCCTGCCGGGGACTGAAGCTTTCTTT.

This clone was counted once. The chain employs TRBV10-3 and TRBJ2-3, with TRBD2 identical over 14 bases. The trim removed 8 bases at V and 7 bases at J, leaving 11 bases unmatched. This CDR3 is built from 16 residues. The germline V gene has CDR1 ENHRY and CDR2 SYGVKD. The DNA for the CDR3 is TGTGCCATCGCTTTCGGGACTAGCGGGGGCAGAAATACGCAGTATTTT. Its protein product is CAIAFGTSGGRNTQYF.

This sequence joins TRBV29-1 and TRBJ2-5; no definite D call. Per germline, CDR1 SQVTM and CDR2 ANQGSEA. The germline V and J ends were trimmed by 7 bases and 4 bases, with 16 bases remaining between them. The CDR3 spans 13 residues. The CDR3 bases are TGCAGCGGGCTTCGCGTAGCCGGAGAGACCCAGTACTTC. It encodes CSGLRVAGETQYF.

The rearrangement joins TRBV7-2 to TRBJ2-1; 7 nucleotides line up with TRBD1. CDR1 is SGHTA, CDR2 FQGNSA, per germline. This CDR3 has 15 residues. V lost 5 bases to trimming and J lost 5 bases; unmatched junction nucleotides: 9. DNA of the CDR3: TGTGCCAGCAGCCTGGGACAGCCGCCAAACAATGAGCAGTTCTTC. It translates to CASSLGQPPNNEQFF.